These T cell receptor beta chains were read from a single sample in a study of healthy donors' naive CD4 and CD8 T cells. MiXCR was run by TCRdb on the reads, yielding one entry per CDR3 protein. The profile covers 200,000 or so distinct CDR3 sequences, with around 80% appearing a single time and approximately 2.5% taken by the ten largest. The sample comprised naive CD4+ and CD8+ T cells sorted from blood, pooled from several donors. The receptors here all came from a pool of human donors in good health; the sample pools cells from several healthy donors. Each CDR3 is given with its conserved first and last residue. A D gene is named only where the DNA matches it firmly. Size tells how often a clone was seen (once, few, many) or the class of an expanded clone, and some rows leave it out.

>.|TRBJ2-5|13|.|TRBV5-4
CASSLLLVETQYF
TGTGCCAGCAGCTTGCTTCTAGTAGAGACCCAGTACTTC
>.|TRBJ2-1|14|.|TRBV24-1
CATSDFLGGAEQFF
TGTGCCACCAGTGATTTCCTAGGCGGGGCTGAGCAGTTCTTC
>.|TRBJ2-1|11|.|TRBV6-5
CASSYGKEQFF
TGTGCCAGCAGTTACGGGAAGGAGCAGTTCTTC
>TRBD1|TRBJ1-1|14|.|TRBV27
CASGDRLMNTEAFF
TGTGCCAGCGGGGACAGACTAATGAACACTGAAGCTTTCTTT
>.|TRBJ2-5|14|.|TRBV5-1
CASSSGSALETQYF
TGCGCCAGCAGCTCAGGGTCCGCGTTAGAGACCCAGTACTTC
>TRBD1|TRBJ1-1|15|.|TRBV7-8
CASSLVQGAGTEAFF
TGTGCCAGCAGCTTAGTTCAGGGGGCCGGGACTGAAGCTTTCTTT
>TRBD2|TRBJ2-1|13|.|TRBV6-5
CASRTSGYNEQFF
TGTGCCAGCCGGACTAGCGGTTACAATGAGCAGTTCTTC
>.|TRBJ2-7|14|.|TRBV21-1
CASSKKGRSYEQYF
TGTGCCAGCAGCAAAAAGGGCAGGTCCTACGAGCAGTACTTC
>TRBD1|TRBJ1-1|13|.|TRBV6-2/TRBV6-3
CATRQGMNTEAFF
TGTGCCACCAGACAGGGGATGAACACTGAAGCTTTCTTT
>TRBD1|TRBJ1-6|15|once|TRBV4-3
CASSQAGQAGSPLHF
TGCGCCAGCAGCCAAGCGGGACAGGCGGGTTCACCCCTCCACTTT
>.|TRBJ1-4|11|.|TRBV29-1
CSGEDGQGLFF
TGCAGCGGGGAGGACGGCCAAGGACTGTTTTTT
>.|TRBJ2-1|13|.|TRBV29-1
CSVAPSSINEQFF
TGCAGCGTTGCCCCTAGCTCCATCAATGAGCAGTTCTTC
>.|TRBJ2-7|13|.|TRBV6-5
CASSPGLIGEQYF
TGTGCCAGCAGTCCCGGACTAATAGGGGAGCAGTACTTC
>.|TRBJ1-5|15|.|TRBV30
CAWRGAGSGNQPQHF
TGTGCCTGGAGAGGGGCAGGGTCGGGCAATCAGCCCCAGCATTTT
>TRBD2|TRBJ2-3|14|.|TRBV6-2/TRBV6-3
CASDLAGGSDTQYF
TGTGCCAGCGACCTAGCGGGAGGTTCAGATACGCAGTATTTT
>TRBD1|TRBJ1-1|20|.|TRBV6-1
CASSPDRPLRHIPMNTEAFF
TGTGCCAGCAGCCCGGACAGGCCGCTTCGCCATATTCCCATGAACACTGAAGCTTTCTTT
>.|TRBJ1-1|16|.|TRBV27
CASSLSRSLWSTEAFF
TGTGCCAGCAGTTTATCCCGAAGTTTGTGGAGCACTGAAGCTTTCTTT
>.|TRBJ2-7|13|.|TRBV29-1
CSAQPGRSYEQYF
TGCAGTGCCCAACCGGGACGCTCCTACGAGCAGTACTTC
>.|TRBJ1-2|15|.|TRBV28
CASSLVFRGPYGYTF
TGTGCCAGCAGTTTAGTATTTCGGGGGCCCTATGGCTACACCTTC
>.|TRBJ2-3|16|.|TRBV29-1
CSTFNPGFERATTQYF
TGCAGCACATTCAATCCAGGGTTTGAGCGTGCGACTACGCAGTATTTT
>TRBD1|TRBJ1-1|17|.|TRBV10-3
CAISRQDRSFGSTEAFF
TGTGCCATCAGTAGGCAGGACAGGTCCTTCGGGAGCACTGAGGCTTTCTTT
>.|TRBJ2-3|13|.|TRBV29-1
CSVWASGADTQYF
TGCAGCGTTTGGGCCTCCGGCGCAGATACGCAGTATTTT
>TRBD2|TRBJ2-7|15|.|TRBV29-1
CSVGLAALRDYEQYF
TGCAGCGTTGGACTAGCGGCGTTGCGGGACTACGAGCAGTACTTC
>TRBD1|TRBJ1-5|15|once|TRBV5-5
CASSFRDRGSQPQHF
TGTGCCAGCAGCTTCCGGGACAGGGGCTCTCAGCCCCAGCATTTT
>TRBD2|TRBJ2-1|18|few|TRBV20-1
CSARAGTSGGDLYNEQFF
TGCAGTGCTAGGGCCGGGACTAGCGGAGGGGACTTATACAATGAGCAGTTCTTC
>TRBD2|TRBJ2-1|15|.|TRBV6-1
CASSEGGRAWNEQFF
TGTGCCAGCAGTGAAGGCGGGAGGGCCTGGAATGAGCAGTTCTTC
>TRBD1|TRBJ1-2|16|few|TRBV19
CASSYGQGGLYYGYTF
TGTGCCAGTAGCTATGGACAGGGCGGCCTGTACTATGGCTACACCTTC
>.|TRBJ2-5|16|.|TRBV5-5
CASSWEPRENGETQYF
TGTGCCAGCAGCTGGGAGCCCAGGGAGAATGGGGAGACCCAGTACTTC
>.|TRBJ1-6|15|.|TRBV27
CASSPLGDHGSPLHF
TGTGCCAGCAGTCCCCTGGGAGACCACGGTTCACCCCTCCACTTT
>TRBD1|TRBJ2-3|17|.|TRBV28
CASGTGHGPDSTDTQYF
TGTGCCAGCGGGACAGGCCACGGACCAGATAGCACAGATACGCAGTATTTT
>.|TRBJ1-6|16|few|TRBV27
CASSLSRESHNSPLHF
TGTGCCAGCAGTTTATCGAGGGAGAGTCATAATTCACCCCTCCACTTT
>.|TRBJ2-7|14|few|TRBV28
CASSLRQGQNEQYF
TGTGCCAGCAGTTTGAGGCAGGGGCAGAACGAGCAGTACTTC
>TRBD1|TRBJ2-2|15|.|TRBV18
CASSRGQGTTGELFF
TGTGCCAGCTCACGCGGACAGGGGACCACCGGGGAGCTGTTTTTT
>.|TRBJ2-2|18|.|TRBV6-5
CASSPAVGSWGATGELFF
TGTGCCAGCAGTCCTGCCGTCGGTAGTTGGGGAGCCACCGGGGAGCTGTTTTTT
>TRBD1|TRBJ2-4|13|few|TRBV20-1
CSAGGQGVTIQYF
TGCAGTGCTGGAGGACAGGGGGTAACCATTCAGTACTTC
>.|TRBJ1-1|13|few|TRBV29-1
CSVAQKLNTEAFF
TGCAGCGTTGCCCAAAAGCTGAACACTGAAGCTTTCTTT